Presented here are 6 T cell receptor beta chains from one specimen sequenced in a study of blood T cell repertoires in COVID-19. Generated by immunoSEQ multiplex PCR, the TCRdb table keeps only in-frame clones and is missing some. The sample holds 100,000 to 150,000 clones, 84% seen once. Sequenced input: PBMCs or T cells enriched from blood (not recorded which). Receptor source: a man aged 40-49 years with acute COVID-19.

The V and J genes are TRBV4-1 and TRBJ2-7, with D tentatively TRBD1 (6 bases). The length of the CDR3 is 17 residues. Germline values: CDR1 MGHRA, CDR2 YSYEKL. Trimming took 3 bases from V and 3 from J, leaving 21 bases between them. The CDR3 DNA sequence: TGCGCCAGCAGCCAGGGTCGAGACAGGAGAGATCTCTACGAGCAGTACTTC. Translating gives CASSQGRDRRDLYEQYF.

Worth noting for this clone: Other DNA sequences from this sample encode an identical CDR3 as well. The V call is TRBV6-5, the J call TRBJ1-2, with 8 bases fitting TRBD1. Germline V gene data show CDR1 as MNHEY and CDR2 as SVGAGI. Germline trimming cut 0 bases from V and 4 bases from J; bases unmatched to any gene: 4. The length of the CDR3 is 15 residues. CDR3 in DNA: TGTGCCAGCAGTTACTCTGGACAGGGAGGCTATGGCTACACCTTC. This codes for CASSYSGQGGYGYTF.

This chain links TRBV30 with TRBJ2-4; 13 bases fit TRBD2. Looked up from germline, CDR1 is GTSNPN and CDR2 is SVGIG (reference sequence). CDR3 length: 14 residues. V was clipped by 5 bases and J by 4 bases; unmatched bases: 2. The CDR3 sequence is CAWGTSGAKNIQYF. CDR3 DNA: TGTGCCTGGGGGACTAGCGGGGCTAAAAACATTCAGTACTTC.

V is TRBV2 and J is TRBJ1-1; D not resolved. The CDR3 covers 12 residues. Trimming shortened V by 4 bases and J by 3 bases, and 6 bases separated the two germline ends. Germline V lookup: CDR1 SNHLY, CDR2 FYNNEI. This CDR3 reads CASSASDTEAFF. The CDR3 DNA follows: TGTGCCAGCAGTGCCTCCGACACTGAAGCTTTCTTT.

The chain has TRBV20-1 and TRBJ1-1; no definite D call. Trimming pared 3 bases from V and 0 bases from J, leaving 11 bases between. The germline gives CDR1 DFQATT, CDR2 SNEGSKA (reference sequence). The CDR3 is made up of 14 amino acids. CDR3 nucleotides: TGCAGTGCTAGTCCCGGTCTTCTGAACACTGAAGCTTTCTTT. Translation gives CSASPGLLNTEAFF.

This clone has only a few counts. CDR3 in DNA: TGTGCCAGCAGCTTCCCACAGGGGGATACCGGGGAGCTGTTTTTT. Encoded protein: CASSFPQGDTGELFF. The rearrangement joins TRBV7-6 to TRBJ2-2; 8 nucleotides match TRBD1. The junction had 5 bases not matched to a gene; V was cut back by 3 bases and J by 5 bases. This CDR3 spans 15 amino acids. Germline V gene data show CDR1 as SGHVS and CDR2 as FNYEAQ.